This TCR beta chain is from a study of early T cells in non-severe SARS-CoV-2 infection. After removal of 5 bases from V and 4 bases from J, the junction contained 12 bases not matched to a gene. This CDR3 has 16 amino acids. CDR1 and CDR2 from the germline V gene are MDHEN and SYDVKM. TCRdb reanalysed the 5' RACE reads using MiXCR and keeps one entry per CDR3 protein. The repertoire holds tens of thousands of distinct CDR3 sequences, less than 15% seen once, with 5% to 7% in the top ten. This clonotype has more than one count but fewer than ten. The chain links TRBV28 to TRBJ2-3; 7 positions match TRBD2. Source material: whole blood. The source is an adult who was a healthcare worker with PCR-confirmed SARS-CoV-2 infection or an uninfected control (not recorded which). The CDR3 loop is CASSPTWRGIADTQYF. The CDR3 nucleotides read TGTGCCAGCAGTCCCACTTGGCGGGGGATTGCAGATACGCAGTATTTT.